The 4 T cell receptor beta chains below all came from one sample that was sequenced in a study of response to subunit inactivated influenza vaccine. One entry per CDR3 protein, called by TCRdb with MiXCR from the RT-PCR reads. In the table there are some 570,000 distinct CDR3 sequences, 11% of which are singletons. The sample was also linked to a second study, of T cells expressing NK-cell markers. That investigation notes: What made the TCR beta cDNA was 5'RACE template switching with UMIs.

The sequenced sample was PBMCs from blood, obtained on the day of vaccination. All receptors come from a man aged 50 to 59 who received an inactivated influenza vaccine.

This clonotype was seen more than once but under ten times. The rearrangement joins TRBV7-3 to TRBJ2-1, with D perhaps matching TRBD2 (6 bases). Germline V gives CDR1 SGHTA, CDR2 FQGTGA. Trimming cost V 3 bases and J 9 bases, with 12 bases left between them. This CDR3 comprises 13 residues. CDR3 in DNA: TGTGCCAGCAGCTTCGCTAGCGTTGGTGAGCAGTTCTTC. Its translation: CASSFASVGEQFF.

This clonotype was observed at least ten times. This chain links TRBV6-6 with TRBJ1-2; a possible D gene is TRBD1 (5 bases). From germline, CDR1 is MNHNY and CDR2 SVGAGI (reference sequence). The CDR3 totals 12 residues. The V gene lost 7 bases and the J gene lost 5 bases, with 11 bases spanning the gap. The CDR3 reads CASNEQEYGYTF. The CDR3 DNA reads TGTGCCAGCAATGAACAGGAATATGGCTACACCTTC.

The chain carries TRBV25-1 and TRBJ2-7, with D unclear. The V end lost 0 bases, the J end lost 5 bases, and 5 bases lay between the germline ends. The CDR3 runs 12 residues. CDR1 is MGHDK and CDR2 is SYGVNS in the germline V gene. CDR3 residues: CASSEYLDEQYF. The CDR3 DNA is TGTGCCAGCAGTGAATATCTCGACGAGCAGTACTTC.

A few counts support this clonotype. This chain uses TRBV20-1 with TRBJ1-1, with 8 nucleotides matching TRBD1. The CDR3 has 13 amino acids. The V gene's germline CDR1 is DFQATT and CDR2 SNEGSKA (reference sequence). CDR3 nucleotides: TGCAGCTGGGCGGGACAGGCGGACACTGAAGCTTTCTTT. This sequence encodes CSWAGQADTEAFF.